The 30 T cell receptor beta chains listed next were all sequenced from one sample in a study of early T cells in non-severe SARS-CoV-2 infection. TCRdb fed the 5' RACE reads into MiXCR, producing one record per CDR3 protein. The repertoire includes approximately 35,000 distinct CDR3 sequences, around 5.7% of them detected once, and 5.3% sits in the top ten. Sample: whole blood. These receptors came from an adult who was a healthcare worker with PCR-confirmed SARS-CoV-2 infection or an uninfected control (not recorded which).

For this clonotype: A junction end diverges from the germline sequence, so it may reflect a read error. J is TRBJ1-1 and V is TRBV10-1; 10 bases are shared with TRBD1. This CDR3 contains 15 residues. Germline CDR1 and CDR2: WNHNN and SYGVQD (reference sequence). This chain's CDR3 is CASSALGTGDTEAIF. In nucleotides, the CDR3 is TGCGCCAGCAGCGCTTTGGGGACAGGGGACACTGAAGCTATCTTT.

This clonotype came up many times. The chain is built from TRBV4-1 and TRBJ2-7; weak D call: TRBD2 (6 bases). V was trimmed by 0 bases and J by 5 bases, leaving 11 bases between them. Germline V CDR1 and CDR2: MGHRA, YSYEKL. This CDR3 comprises 14 residues. DNA of the CDR3: TGCGCCAGCAGCCAAGAGCTAGCGTGGGACGAGCAGTACTTC. Translated: CASSQELAWDEQYF.

This clonotype was observed at least ten times. The rearrangement links TRBV7-9 to TRBJ2-1; TRBD2 aligns across 7 bases. Germline V lookup: CDR1 SEHNR, CDR2 FQNEAQ (reference sequence). The V and J ends lost 3 bases and 4 bases, in that order; junction bases with no gene match: 18. This CDR3 is 19 amino acids long. DNA for the CDR3: TGTGCCAGCAGCTTGGGCCAAATCACGGGAGGTTACAGTTACAATGAGCAGTTCTTC. It codes for CASSLGQITGGYSYNEQFF.

This clonotype has at least ten counts. This chain connects TRBV20-1 to TRBJ1-2; D might be TRBD1 (6 bases). Per germline, CDR1 DFQATT and CDR2 SNEGSKA (reference sequence). V was pared by 5 bases and J by 3 bases, with 13 bases between. This CDR3 has 13 amino acids. CDR3 DNA: TGCAGTGCTCCACAGGGAGGAGACTATGGCTACACCTTC. Translation: CSAPQGGDYGYTF.

This clonotype was detected ten times or more. This chain connects TRBV20-1 to TRBJ2-5; D not resolved. V was cut by 3 bases and J by 5 bases, with 16 bases left in between. Germline-derived CDR1 and CDR2 are DFQATT and SNEGSKA (reference sequence). This CDR3 is built from 14 residues. The CDR3 spells CSASLTAMRETQYF. The CDR3 DNA is TGCAGTGCTAGCTTGACTGCCATGCGGGAGACCCAGTACTTC.

In its sample, this clonotype was seen a few times. The chain recombines TRBV12-3 or TRBV12-4 with TRBJ1-2, with D possibly matching TRBD1 (5 bases). Trimming took off 1 base at V and 4 bases at J, with 7 bases between the two ends. This CDR3 region has 13 residues. The CDR3 coding sequence is TGTGCCAGCAGTTTAGGAAGGGGCTATGGCTACACCTTC. It is translated as CASSLGRGYGYTF.

In its sample, this clonotype was seen a few times. This chain uses TRBV30 with TRBJ1-1; D remains unclear. This CDR3 has 13 residues. CDR1 is GTSNPN and CDR2 is SVGIG in the germline V gene (reference sequence). V was trimmed by 0 bases and J by 1 base, leaving 6 bases between them. In nucleotides, the CDR3 is TGTGCCTGGAGTGTACGAGGGAACACTGAAGCTTTCTTT. Translating it yields CAWSVRGNTEAFF.

In its sample, this clonotype was seen a few times. The CDR3 spells CASSYRGSTDTQYF. In DNA form, the CDR3 reads TGTGCCAGCAGTTACAGGGGGAGCACAGATACGCAGTATTTT. V is TRBV6-6 and J is TRBJ2-3, with D perhaps TRBD1 (6 bases). V lost 2 bases and J 0 bases, leaving 6 bases between the germline ends. The CDR3 runs 14 residues. In germline, CDR1 is MNHNY, CDR2 SVGAGI (reference sequence).

This clonotype was seen repeatedly, ten times or more. This chain uses TRBV7-6 with TRBJ2-2; D gene unclear. The length of the CDR3 is 16 residues. V lost 5 bases and J lost 0, with 13 bases in between. Germline V gives CDR1 SGHVS, CDR2 FNYEAQ. The CDR3, as DNA: TGTGCCAGCAGCGCGTTGGGCTATACGAACACCGGGGAGCTGTTTTTT. This encodes CASSALGYTNTGELFF.

The table lists this clonotype with many counts. The chain recombines TRBV29-1 with TRBJ1-2; D possibly corresponds to TRBD1 (6 bases). V was cut by 1 base and J by 5 bases, with 11 bases left in between. The CDR3 is made up of 13 amino acids. Germline-derived CDR1 and CDR2 are SQVTM and ANQGSEA. The CDR3 coding sequence is TGCAGCGTTGAAGGACAGGTGGGGTATGGCTACACCTTC. Translation: CSVEGQVGYGYTF.

This clonotype was observed a few times. The chain is built from TRBV30 and TRBJ1-4, with 9 bases lining up with TRBD1. CDR1 is GTSNPN and CDR2 is SVGIG in the germline V gene (reference sequence). After removal of 2 bases from V and 5 bases from J, the junction contained 6 bases not matched to a gene. This CDR3 has 15 amino acids. DNA of the CDR3: TGTGCCTGGAGTCCCGGACAGGGGAGGAATGAAAAACTGTTTTTT. Amino acids: CAWSPGQGRNEKLFF.

There are many counts of this clonotype. The chain combines TRBV21-1 with TRBJ1-5. TRBV21-1 is described as a pseudogene. This CDR3 is built from 14 residues. CDR3 coding DNA: TGTGCCAGCAGCCTGGAGCCCAGGTTTAAGCCCCAGCATTTT. Translating gives CASSLEPRFKPQHF.

This chain uses TRBV4-3 with TRBJ2-1; 12 bases fit TRBD2. CDR1 LGHNA and CDR2 YSLEER come from the germline V gene. Trimming cost V 3 bases and J 4 bases; bases outside gene matches: 7. CDR3 length: 17 residues. The CDR3 DNA is TGCGCCAGCAGCCAGGCATGGACTAGCGGGATTTACAATGAGCAGTTCTTC. Translated, it gives CASSQAWTSGIYNEQFF.

This clonotype has ten or more counts. V is TRBV5-1 and J is TRBJ2-7; TRBD2 might be the D (5 bases). The CDR3 contains 15 residues. Looked up from germline, CDR1 is SGHRS and CDR2 is YFSETQ. Between the trimmed V and J ends, which lost 0 bases and 3 bases, there was a span of 13 bases. The CDR3 here is CASSLEWTSLYEQYF. In nucleotides, the CDR3 is TGCGCCAGCAGCTTGGAGTGGACTTCTCTCTACGAGCAGTACTTC.

This clonotype was seen ten or more times. This sequence joins TRBV6-1 and TRBJ2-2; TRBD2 agrees at 16 bases. The CDR3 is 16 amino acids. The V and J ends lost 6 bases and 6 bases, in that order; junction bases with no gene match: 4. The germline V gene has CDR1 MNHNS and CDR2 SASEGT. The CDR3 here is CASRGTSGRAAGELFF. The CDR3 nucleotides read TGTGCCAGCAGGGGGACTAGCGGGAGGGCCGCCGGGGAGCTGTTTTTT.

This clonotype was counted ten times or more. CDR3 amino acids: CASSQEGAGLHFTDTQYF. The CDR3 DNA follows: TGCGCCAGCAGCCAAGAGGGTGCGGGACTGCACTTCACAGATACGCAGTATTTT. The genes are TRBV4-1 and TRBJ2-3; the D gene is possibly TRBD2 (6 bases). Germline assignment: CDR1 MGHRA and CDR2 YSYEKL. This CDR3 has 18 amino acids. V shed 0 bases and J shed 2 bases, with 18 bases lying between them.

A few counts support this clonotype. This rearrangement joins TRBV7-9 to TRBJ1-1; maybe TRBD1 (6 bases). Germline V lookup: CDR1 SEHNR, CDR2 FQNEAQ (reference sequence). The CDR3 length is 14 residues. The ends were cut back, 4 bases at V and 4 bases at J, with 13 bases in the middle. CDR3 in amino acids: CASSYSQGLTEAFF. CDR3 nucleotide sequence: TGTGCCAGCAGCTATTCCCAGGGGCTCACTGAAGCTTTCTTT.

This clonotype was seen at least ten times. J is TRBJ2-5 and V is TRBV6-1, with D hard to call. The germline V gene encodes CDR1 MNHNS and CDR2 SASEGT. The CDR3 loop spans 13 amino acids. V lost 4 bases, J lost 2 bases, and 8 bases lay in between. The CDR3, as DNA: TGTGCCAGCAGTGCCCGGTGGCAAGAGACCCAGTACTTC. As protein: CASSARWQETQYF.

This clonotype was picked up many times. This chain links TRBV18 with TRBJ2-2, with D unclear. V was pared by 0 bases and J by 1 base, with 0 bases between. The CDR3 loop spans 13 amino acids. CDR1 is KGHSH, CDR2 LQKENI, per germline. The CDR3 sequence: CASSPPNTGELFF. DNA of the CDR3: TGTGCCAGCTCACCACCGAACACCGGGGAGCTGTTTTTT.

This clonotype was recorded at least ten times. The V call is TRBV18, the J call TRBJ1-1; tentatively, D is TRBD1 (5 bases). Germline assignment: CDR1 KGHSH and CDR2 LQKENI. V lost 2 bases to trimming and J lost 6 bases, with 13 bases between them. The CDR3 contains 14 residues. Written as DNA, the CDR3 is TGTGCCAGCTCACCAACGACAGTTCAGGCTGAAGCTTTCTTT. It yields the protein CASSPTTVQAEAFF.

Ten or more counts support this clonotype. The chain recombines TRBV7-3 with TRBJ2-1; D is possibly TRBD2 (5 bases). This CDR3 comprises 15 residues. The germline CDR1 and CDR2 sequences are SGHTA and FQGTGA. V was trimmed by 5 bases and J by 5 bases, leaving 16 bases between them. This CDR3 is CASSPNGLADNEQFF. CDR3 DNA: TGTGCCAGCAGCCCGAATGGGCTAGCTGACAATGAGCAGTTCTTC. The full variable domain, its missing parts supplied by reference TRBV7-3 and TRBJ2-1, is GAGVSQTPSNKVTEKGKYVELRCDPISGHTALYWYRQSLGQGPEFLIYFQGTGAADDSGLPNDRFFAVRPEGSVSTLKIQRTERGDSAVYLCASSPNGLADNEQFFGPGTRLTVL.

Many counts were recorded for this clonotype. The rearrangement joins TRBV10-1 to TRBJ2-7, with TRBD2 as a possible D gene (6 bases). V lost 4 bases and J 3 bases, leaving 13 bases between the germline ends. Looked up from germline, CDR1 is WNHNN and CDR2 is SYGVQD (reference sequence). The CDR3 sequence is 14 residues long. The CDR3: CASSVEEGSYEQYF. The CDR3 DNA is TGCGCCAGCAGTGTTGAGGAGGGAAGCTACGAGCAGTACTTC.

Many counts were recorded for this clonotype. The chain links TRBV10-3 to TRBJ2-1; 10 positions match TRBD1. Germline V gene lookup returns CDR1 ENHRY and CDR2 SYGVKD. Trimming removed 3 bases from V and 6 bases from J; junction bases left unmatched: 5. CDR3 size: 15 residues. The chain's CDR3 is CAISDGTGVSNEQFF. The CDR3 DNA follows: TGTGCCATCAGTGACGGGACAGGGGTAAGCAATGAGCAGTTCTTC.

At least ten counts were recorded for this clonotype. The genes are TRBV11-3 and TRBJ2-3; possibly TRBD2 for D (6 bases). Germline CDR1 and CDR2: SGHNT and YENEEA. V lost 4 bases, J lost 6 bases, and 11 bases lay in between. The CDR3 totals 13 residues. DNA for the CDR3: TGTGCCAGCAGCTCACCGGGAGTGGATACGCAGTATTTT. It yields the protein CASSSPGVDTQYF. The full variable domain, with the rest looked up from reference TRBV11-3 and TRBJ2-3, is EAGVVQSPRYKIIEKKQPVAFWCNPISGHNTLYWYLQNLGQGPELLIRYENEEAVDDSQLPKDRFSAERLKGVDSTLKIQPAELGDSAVYLCASSSPGVDTQYFGPGTRLTVL.

In its sample, this clonotype was seen many times. This rearrangement joins TRBV11-2 to TRBJ2-7, with D uncertain. The germline gives CDR1 SGHAT, CDR2 FQNNGV. This CDR3 has 13 residues. Trimming took 3 bases from V and 0 from J, leaving 6 bases between them. In DNA form, the CDR3 reads TGTGCCAGCAGCTTGCAGGTCTCCTACGAGCAGTACGTC. Translation gives CASSLQVSYEQYV.

This chain joins TRBV6-2 or TRBV6-3 and TRBJ1-2, with TRBD1 as a possible D gene (6 bases). Trimming shortened V by 2 bases and J by 6 bases, and 13 bases separated the two germline ends. Germline CDR1 and CDR2: MNHEY and SVGEGT. The CDR3 runs 14 residues. CDR3 protein: CASSYPGVSNGYTF. In DNA form, the CDR3 reads TGTGCCAGCAGTTACCCAGGGGTATCGAATGGCTACACCTTC.

This clonotype was seen ten or more times. This chain uses TRBV7-7 with TRBJ2-1; maybe TRBD1 (6 bases). Germline CDR1 and CDR2: SSHAT and FNYEAQ (reference sequence). There are 16 residues in the CDR3. V was trimmed by 5 bases and J by 6 bases, leaving 20 bases between them. Here the CDR3 DNA reads TGTGCCAGCAGCCCAGGAGTTAGGGGGACCGGCAATGAGCAGTTCTTC. This encodes CASSPGVRGTGNEQFF.

There are many counts of this clonotype. V usage is TRBV7-8 and J usage is TRBJ2-5; D ambiguous. Trimming took off 2 bases at V and 2 bases at J, with 9 bases between the two ends. This CDR3 region has 14 residues. The germline gives CDR1 SGHVS, CDR2 FQNEAQ. As DNA, the CDR3 is TGTGCCAGCAGCTTATCCGAGCTACAAGAGACCCAGTACTTC. Translating it yields CASSLSELQETQYF. Combining the CDR3 with reference TRBV7-8 and TRBJ2-5 gives the whole variable domain GAGVSQSPRYKVAKRGQDVALRCDPISGHVSLFWYQQALGQGPEFLTYFQNEAQLDKSGLPSDRFFAERPEGSVSTLKIQRTQQEDSAVYLCASSLSELQETQYFGPGTRLLVL.

This clonotype was counted only a few times. The chain is built from TRBV6-6 and TRBJ2-5; 7 bases are shared with TRBD2. The CDR3 runs to 13 residues. Germline CDR1 is MNHNY and CDR2 is SVGAGI (reference sequence). Losses at the gene ends were 8 bases for V and 3 bases for J; bases not matched to a gene: 6. The CDR3 loop reads CASGRGGKETQYF. Here the CDR3 DNA reads TGTGCCAGCGGGAGGGGCGGGAAAGAGACCCAGTACTTC.

The table lists this clonotype with many counts. The CDR3 region is CASSPPDRPKTEAFF. CDR3 sequence (DNA): TGTGCCAGCTCACCACCGGACAGGCCAAAAACTGAAGCTTTCTTT. The chain is built from TRBV18 and TRBJ1-1, with 7 bases lining up with TRBD1. Germline CDR1 and CDR2: KGHSH and LQKENI. This CDR3 region has 15 residues. The ends lost 0 bases at V and 5 bases at J; junction bases unmatched: 6.